This TCR beta chain comes out of a study of T cell responses to AZD1222 COVID-19 vaccine. Across the study: It was second doses at about 4 or about 12 weeks that were pooled. Study-level results: Vaccine-associated CD4 TCRs spanned spike, dominant at 160-218 and 743-854.

Concerning this clone: Its specificity is unknown.

Per germline, CDR1 SGHTA and CDR2 FQGNSA. The junction had 8 bases not matched to a gene; V was cut back by 2 bases and J by 5 bases. The CDR3 is 16 residues long. Clones were sequenced by immunoSEQ multiplex PCR, and TCRdb holds only the in-frame ones, with some missing. The sample holds around 94,000 clones, roughly nine tenths seen once. The chain recombines TRBV7-2 with TRBJ2-3; 9 nucleotides line up with TRBD2. The receptor was derived from an adult in good health. The sample was peripheral blood, taken on day 0 of AZD1222 vaccination. The CDR3 reads CASSLIGGGAGDTQYF. In nucleotides, the CDR3 is TGTGCCAGCAGCTTAATTGGCGGGGGGGCCGGAGATACGCAGTATTTT.